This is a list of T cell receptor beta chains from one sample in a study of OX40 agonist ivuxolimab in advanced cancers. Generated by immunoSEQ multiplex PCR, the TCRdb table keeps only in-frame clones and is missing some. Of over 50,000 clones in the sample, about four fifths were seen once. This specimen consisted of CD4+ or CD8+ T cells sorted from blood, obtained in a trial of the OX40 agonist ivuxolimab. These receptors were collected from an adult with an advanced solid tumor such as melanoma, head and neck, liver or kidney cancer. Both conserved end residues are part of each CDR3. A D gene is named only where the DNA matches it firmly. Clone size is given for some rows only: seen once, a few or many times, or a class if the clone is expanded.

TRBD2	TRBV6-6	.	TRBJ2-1	CATSGGSSYNEQFF	TGTGCCACCAGCGGGGGGAGCTCCTACAATGAGCAGTTCTTC
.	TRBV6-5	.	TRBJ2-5	CASSYSIGQGETQYF	TGTGCCAGCAGTTACTCTATAGGGCAGGGAGAGACCCAGTACTTC
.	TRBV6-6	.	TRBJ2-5	CASSLGLGETQYF	TGTGCCAGCAGTTTGGGCCTTGGGGAGACCCAGTACTTC
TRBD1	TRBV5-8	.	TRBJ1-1	CASRLQGESHTEAFF	TGTGCCAGCAGGCTCCAGGGGGAATCTCACACTGAAGCTTTCTTT
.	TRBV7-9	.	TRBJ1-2	CASRADGSYGYTF	TGTGCCAGCAGGGCAGACGGGTCCTATGGCTACACCTTC
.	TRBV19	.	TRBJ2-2	CASSIEVTGELFF	TGTGCCAGTAGTATTGAGGTCACCGGGGAGCTGTTTTTT
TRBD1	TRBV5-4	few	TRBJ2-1	CASRGGTGVRNEQFF	TGTGCCAGCAGGGGGGGGACAGGGGTGCGCAATGAGCAGTTCTTC
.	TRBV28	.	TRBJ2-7	CASSSPAGIFYEQYF	TGTGCCAGCAGTTCCCCCGCAGGGATTTTCTACGAGCAGTACTTC
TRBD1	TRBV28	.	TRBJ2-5	CASSRTGANRETQYF	TGTGCCAGCAGTCGGACAGGGGCCAACCGGGAGACCCAGTACTTC
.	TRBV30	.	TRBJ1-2	CAWSRLRGNIYGYTF	TGTGCCTGGAGTCGGCTTCGCGGAAATATCTATGGCTACACCTTC
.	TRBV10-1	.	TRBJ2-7	CASSESRHRSLPEQYF	TGCGCCAGCAGTGAGTCAAGGCACCGATCCCTACCCGAGCAGTACTTC
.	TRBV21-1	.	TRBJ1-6	CASSKTESSYNSPLHF	TGTGCCAGCAGCAAGACAGAGAGCTCCTATAATTCACCCCTCCACTTT
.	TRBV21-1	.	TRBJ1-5	CASSKRGNRGKQPQHF	TGTGCCAGCAGCAAACGGGGGAACAGGGGGAAGCAGCCCCAGCATTTT
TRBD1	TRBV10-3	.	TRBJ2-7	CAISSLVRDSKNSYEQYF	TGTGCCATCAGCTCCCTTGTTCGGGACAGCAAGAACTCCTACGAGCAGTACTTC
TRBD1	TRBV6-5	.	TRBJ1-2	CASSSTGGGFNYGYTF	TGTGCCAGCAGTTCGACAGGGGGCGGTTTCAACTATGGCTACACCTTC
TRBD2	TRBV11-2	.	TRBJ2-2	CASSQRLAGLTGELFF	TGTGCCAGCAGCCAACGACTAGCGGGGCTCACCGGGGAGCTGTTTTTT
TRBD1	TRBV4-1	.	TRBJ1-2	CASSLRQGLGYGYTF	TGCGCCAGCAGCCTTCGACAGGGGCTGGGCTATGGCTACACCTTC
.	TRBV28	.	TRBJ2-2	CASSGPGRPSTGELFF	TGTGCCAGCAGTGGACCGGGACGGCCCTCTACCGGGGAGCTGTTTTTT
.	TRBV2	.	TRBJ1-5	CASSEWPDSNQPQHF	TGTGCCAGCAGTGAATGGCCCGATAGCAATCAGCCCCAGCATTTT
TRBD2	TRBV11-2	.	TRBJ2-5	CASSLVPSGGGETQYF	TGTGCCAGCAGCTTAGTACCTAGCGGGGGAGGAGAGACCCAGTACTTC
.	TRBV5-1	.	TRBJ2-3	CASKAGATDTQYF	TGCGCCAGCAAGGCGGGGGCCACAGATACGCAGTATTTT
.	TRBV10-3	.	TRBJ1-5	CAISEEVGNQPQHF	TGTGCCATCAGTGAGGAGGTTGGCAATCAGCCCCAGCATTTT
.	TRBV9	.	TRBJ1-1	CASSVVVNTEAFF	TGTGCCAGCAGCGTAGTTGTTAACACTGAAGCTTTCTTT
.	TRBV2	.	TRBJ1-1	CASSEWGRTEAFF	TGTGCCAGCAGTGAATGGGGTAGAACTGAAGCTTTCTTT
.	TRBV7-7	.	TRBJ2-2	CASRPGQNTGELFF	TGTGCTAGCAGACCGGGACAGAACACCGGGGAGCTGTTTTTT
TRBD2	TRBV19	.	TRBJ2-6	CASKAGVRANVLTF	TGTGCCAGTAAGGCGGGGGTGAGGGCCAACGTCCTGACTTTC
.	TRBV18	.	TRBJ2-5	CASSMGPIASKGETQYF	TGTGCCAGCTCAATGGGTCCTATAGCATCTAAAGGGGAGACCCAGTACTTC
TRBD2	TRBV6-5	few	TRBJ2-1	CASSYGLAGVQDEQFF	TGTGCCAGCAGTTACGGGCTAGCGGGAGTCCAGGATGAGCAGTTCTTC
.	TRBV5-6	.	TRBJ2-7	CASLRQVYEQYF	TGTGCCAGCTTAAGACAGGTCTACGAGCAGTACTTC
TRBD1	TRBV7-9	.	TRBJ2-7	CASSRGQSASYEQYF	TGTGCCAGCAGCCGGGGACAGTCAGCCTCCTACGAGCAGTACTTC
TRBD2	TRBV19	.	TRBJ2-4	CASGGTGASGRAWTKNIQYF	TGTGCCAGTGGCGGGACAGGGGCTAGCGGGAGGGCCTGGACCAAAAACATTCAGTACTTC
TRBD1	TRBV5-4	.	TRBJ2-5	CASSSRDRGIETQYF	TGTGCCAGCAGCTCCCGGGACAGGGGGATCGAGACCCAGTACTTC
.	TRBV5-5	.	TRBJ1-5	CASSSDRSNQPQHF	TGTGCCAGCAGCTCCGACAGATCCAATCAGCCCCAGCATTTT
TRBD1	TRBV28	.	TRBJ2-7	CASSLWDRSYEQYF	TGTGCCAGCAGTCTCTGGGACAGATCCTACGAGCAGTACTTC
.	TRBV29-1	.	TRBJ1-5	CSAGGGSQPQHF	TGCAGCGCCGGGGGGGGTAGCCAGCCCCAGCATTTT
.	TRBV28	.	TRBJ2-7	CASSLSHKTTVASNYEQYF	TGTGCCAGCAGTTTATCTCACAAGACCACGGTGGCTAGCAATTACGAGCAGTACTTC
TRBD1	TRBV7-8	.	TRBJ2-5	CASSYRQGAIIETQYF	TGTGCCAGCAGCTACCGACAGGGGGCGATAATAGAGACCCAGTACTTC
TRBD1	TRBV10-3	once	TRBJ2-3	CAISGEGAWSTQYF	TGTGCCATCAGTGGCGAGGGGGCCTGGTCTACGCAGTATTTT
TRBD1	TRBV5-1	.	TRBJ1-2	CASGTGANYGYTF	TGCGCCAGCGGGACAGGAGCTAACTATGGCTACACCTTC
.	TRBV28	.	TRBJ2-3	CASSSPDGFGHTQYF	TGTGCCAGCAGTTCCCCGGACGGGTTTGGGCATACGCAGTATTTT
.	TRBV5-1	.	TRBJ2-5	CASSPLAGPAETQYF	TGCGCCAGCAGCCCCCTAGCAGGCCCCGCAGAGACCCAGTACTTC
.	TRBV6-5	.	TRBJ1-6	CASCGNFGSPLHF	TGTGCGTCTTGCGGGAATTTCGGTTCACCCCTCCACTTT
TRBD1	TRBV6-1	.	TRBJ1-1	CASSERGPGTEAFF	TGTGCCAGCAGTGAAAGGGGGCCGGGCACTGAAGCTTTCTTT
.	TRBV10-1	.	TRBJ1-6	CASSPEANSPLHF	TGCGCCAGCAGTCCCGAGGCTAATTCACCCCTCCACTTT
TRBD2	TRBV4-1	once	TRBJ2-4	CASSLGLAEILAKNIQYF	TGCGCCAGCAGCCTGGGACTAGCAGAAATTCTAGCCAAAAACATTCAGTACTTC
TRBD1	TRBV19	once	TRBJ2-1	CASSTRTGRSYNEQFF	TGTGCCAGTAGTACCCGGACAGGGAGGTCCTACAATGAGCAGTTCTTC
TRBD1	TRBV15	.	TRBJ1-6	CATSIAGTGKSPLHF	TGTGCCACCAGCATAGCCGGGACAGGGAAATCACCCCTCCACTTT
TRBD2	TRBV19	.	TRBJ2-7	CASSMDVSSGASYEQYF	TGTGCCAGTAGTATGGACGTTTCTAGCGGGGCTTCCTACGAGCAGTACTTC
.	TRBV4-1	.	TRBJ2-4	CASSQAPPGGAKNIQYF	TGCGCCAGCAGCCAAGCCCCTCCGGGGGGCGCCAAAAACATTCAGTACTTC
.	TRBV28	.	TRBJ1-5	CASRTGSNQPQHF	TGTGCCAGCCGAACAGGGAGCAATCAGCCCCAGCATTTT
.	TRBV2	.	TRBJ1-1	CASTRGNTEAFF	TGTGCCAGCACCCGGGGTAACACTGAAGCTTTCTTT
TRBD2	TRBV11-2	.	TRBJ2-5	CASSETSGGEETQYF	TGTGCCAGCAGCGAGACTAGCGGGGGAGAAGAGACCCAGTACTTC
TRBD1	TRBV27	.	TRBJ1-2	CASSPTHPDRVDYGYTF	TGTGCCAGCAGTCCCACTCATCCGGACAGGGTAGACTATGGCTACACCTTC
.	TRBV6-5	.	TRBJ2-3	CASTGPGGGGDTQYF	TGTGCCAGCACCGGACCGGGAGGAGGGGGAGATACGCAGTATTTT
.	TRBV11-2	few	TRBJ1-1	CASSLLGRVRTEAFF	TGTGCCAGCAGCTTACTAGGTAGGGTGCGGACTGAAGCTTTCTTT
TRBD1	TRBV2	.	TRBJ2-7	CASTGDSYEQYF	TGTGCCAGCACCGGGGACAGCTACGAGCAGTACTTC